Listed here are 2 T cell receptor beta chains from one sample, sequenced in a study of blood T cell repertoires in COVID-19. Method: immunoSEQ multiplex PCR; TCRdb's copy keeps in-frame clones and lacks some. The data hold over 200,000 clones, with over 75% observed a single time. Sequenced: peripheral blood. Receptors originate from a human donor in a cohort sampled during active COVID-19.

The V gene is TRBV18, the J gene TRBJ2-7; 10 positions agree with TRBD2. The CDR3 length is 15 residues. Germline V gives CDR1 KGHSH, CDR2 LQKENI. V gave up 6 bases and J gave up 5 bases; unmatched junction bases: 10. CDR3 residues: CASSPPSGRSHEQYF. CDR3 bases: TGTGCCAGCTCTCCCCCTAGCGGGAGATCCCACGAGCAGTACTTC.

The chain has TRBV28 and TRBJ1-2, with TRBD1 matching 7 bases. This CDR3 has 13 amino acids. In germline, CDR1 is MDHEN, CDR2 SYDVKM. V dropped 5 bases and J dropped 2; count of bases not matched to a gene: 2. Here the CDR3 reads CASSPGQNYGYTF. The CDR3 DNA sequence: TGTGCCAGCAGTCCGGGACAGAACTATGGCTACACCTTC.